Below, 13 T cell receptor beta chains from the same sample are listed, as sequenced in a study of T-cell reconstitution after alpha-beta-depleted transplantation in children. A library of TCRbeta sequences, prepared with unique molecular identifiers, was generated. TCRdb reprocessed the PCR reads via MiXCR and lists one record per CDR3 protein. Altogether over 400,000 distinct CDR3 sequences are present, 43% being singletons, with the ten largest covering roughly 27%. The material sequenced was PBMCs, taken before TCRalphabeta/CD19-depleted stem cell transplant. These receptors were obtained from a girl aged 2 to 9 with aplastic anemia, due to receive a stem cell transplant.

The sample holds a few counts of this clonotype. The chain carries TRBV7-9 and TRBJ1-6, with TRBD1 matching 7 bases. V was pared by 2 bases and J by 8 bases, with 6 bases of the junction left unmatched. In germline, CDR1 is SEHNR, CDR2 FQNEAQ (reference sequence). The CDR3 is 15 residues long. CDR3 residues: CASSLPTGLDSPLHF. For the CDR3, the DNA is TGTGCCAGCAGCTTACCGACAGGGCTAGATTCACCCCTCCACTTT.

This chain connects TRBV9 to TRBJ2-7, with a possible D match to TRBD1 (5 bases). V dropped 4 bases and J dropped 3 bases, with 17 bases sitting between them. CDR1 and CDR2 (germline): SGDLS, YYNGEE. The CDR3 contains 15 residues. The CDR3 DNA reads as TGTGCCAGCAGCCCCCCCCCAGGGCCTGACTACGAGCAGTACTTC. Its translation is CASSPPPGPDYEQYF.

This sequence joins TRBV20-1 and TRBJ1-1, with D possibly being TRBD1 (6 bases). The CDR3 has 16 amino acids. Trimming removed 3 bases at V and 6 bases at J, with 23 bases between. In germline, CDR1 is DFQATT, CDR2 SNEGSKA (reference sequence). The DNA for the CDR3 is TGCAGTGCTAGGACCCCGCGGAGGGGGGGTGAATCTGAAGCTTTCTTT. Translated, it gives CSARTPRRGGESEAFF.

V gene TRBV6-1 combines with J gene TRBJ2-7; tentatively, D is TRBD1 or TRBD2 (5 bases each). V lost 2 bases, J lost 3 bases, and 11 bases lay in between. CDR1 is MNHNS and CDR2 is SASEGT in the germline V gene. The CDR3 sequence is 14 residues long. Here the CDR3 reads CASSEFGADYEQYF. CDR3 nucleotide sequence: TGTGCCAGCAGTGAATTCGGGGCGGACTACGAGCAGTACTTC.

The chain combines TRBV9 with TRBJ2-3; tentatively, D is TRBD1 (6 bases). Trimming cost V 0 bases and J 2 bases, with 13 bases left between them. Germline CDR1 SGDLS, CDR2 YYNGEE. This CDR3 is 16 amino acids long. The CDR3 region has the DNA TGTGCCAGCAGCGTAGGAAGGGGGACAATCACAGATACGCAGTATTTT. This translates into CASSVGRGTITDTQYF.

This chain connects TRBV20-1 to TRBJ2-3, with TRBD2 matching over 9 bases. J gave up 4 bases and V 1 base, and 6 bases lay outside the gene matches. Per the germline V gene, CDR1 is DFQATT and CDR2 is SNEGSKA (reference sequence). This CDR3 contains 15 residues. CDR3 loop: CSARGSVAGADTQYF. The CDR3 DNA follows: TGCAGTGCTAGAGGGAGCGTAGCGGGAGCAGATACGCAGTATTTT.

The genes are TRBV6-5 and TRBJ2-7, with D possibly TRBD2 on 6 matching bases. Trimming took 0 bases from V and 0 from J, leaving 12 bases between them. CDR3 size: 16 residues. Germline loops: CDR1 MNHEY, CDR2 SVGAGI. In DNA, the CDR3 is TGTGCCAGCAGTTACTCGAAGGCGGGACTCTCCTACGAGCAGTACTTC. It translates to CASSYSKAGLSYEQYF.

The table lists this clonotype with many counts. The gene calls are TRBV4-1 and TRBJ2-7; no definite D call. The CDR3 is made up of 15 amino acids. The germline V gene encodes CDR1 MGHRA and CDR2 YSYEKL. Deletions cut 0 bases from V and 4 bases from J, with 13 bases between. Here the CDR3 reads CASSQDRGQFYEQYF. Here the CDR3 DNA reads TGCGCCAGCAGCCAAGATCGCGGTCAGTTTTACGAGCAGTACTTC.

This clonotype showed up many times. This chain uses TRBV6-1 with TRBJ2-7, with TRBD2 identical over 8 bases. The CDR3 has 14 residues. The germline V gene encodes CDR1 MNHNS and CDR2 SASEGT. After removal of 6 bases from V and 2 bases from J, the junction contained 6 bases not matched to a gene. In DNA form, the CDR3 reads TGTGCCAGCAGCCTACTAGCGGAAACCTACGAGCAGTACTTC. The encoded protein is CASSLLAETYEQYF.

The chain combines TRBV20-1 with TRBJ1-5; 10 nucleotides align to TRBD1. The CDR3 consists of 16 residues. V was pared by 3 bases and J by 6 bases, with 11 bases of the junction left unmatched. Germline loops: CDR1 DFQATT, CDR2 SNEGSKA (reference sequence). The CDR3 reads CSASDNPGQGIQPQHF. The CDR3 nucleotides are TGCAGTGCTAGCGACAACCCGGGACAGGGGATTCAGCCCCAGCATTTT.

V gene TRBV7-9 combines with J gene TRBJ2-1; no clear D. This CDR3 has 13 residues. The germline gives CDR1 SEHNR, CDR2 FQNEAQ (reference sequence). The ends were cut back, 7 bases at V and 0 bases at J, with 7 bases in the middle. The DNA for the CDR3 is TGTGCCAGCACTGAGAGCTCCTACAATGAGCAGTTCTTC. Translation gives CASTESSYNEQFF.

The chain combines TRBV4-1 with TRBJ2-1; 9 nucleotides match TRBD2. In germline, CDR1 is MGHRA, CDR2 YSYEKL. With V trimmed by 0 bases and J by 7 bases, 10 bases remained unmatched. The CDR3 sequence is 17 residues long. The CDR3 region is CASSQERWLAGLNEQFF. DNA for the CDR3: TGCGCCAGCAGCCAAGAACGATGGCTAGCGGGGTTAAATGAGCAGTTCTTC.

This clonotype has at least ten counts. The chain has TRBV12-3 or TRBV12-4 and TRBJ1-1; D is possibly TRBD1 (6 bases). CDR3 size: 13 residues. Trimming cost V 5 bases and J 3 bases, with 10 bases left between them. CDR3 protein: CASSGRGYTEAFF. CDR3 coding DNA: TGTGCCAGCAGTGGCAGGGGTTACACTGAAGCTTTCTTT.